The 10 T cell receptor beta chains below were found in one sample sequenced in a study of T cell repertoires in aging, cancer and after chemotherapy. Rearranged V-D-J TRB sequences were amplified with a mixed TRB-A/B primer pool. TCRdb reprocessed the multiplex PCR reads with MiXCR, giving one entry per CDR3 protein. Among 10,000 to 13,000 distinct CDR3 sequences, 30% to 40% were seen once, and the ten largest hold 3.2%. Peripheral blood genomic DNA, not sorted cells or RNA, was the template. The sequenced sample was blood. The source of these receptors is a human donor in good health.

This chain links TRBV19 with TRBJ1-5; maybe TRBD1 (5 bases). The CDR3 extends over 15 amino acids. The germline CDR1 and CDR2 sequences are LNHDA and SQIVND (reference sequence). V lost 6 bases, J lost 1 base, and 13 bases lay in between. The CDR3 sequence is CASRALAGSNQPQHF. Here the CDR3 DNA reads TGTGCCAGTAGGGCTTTGGCAGGGAGCAATCAGCCCCAGCATTTT.

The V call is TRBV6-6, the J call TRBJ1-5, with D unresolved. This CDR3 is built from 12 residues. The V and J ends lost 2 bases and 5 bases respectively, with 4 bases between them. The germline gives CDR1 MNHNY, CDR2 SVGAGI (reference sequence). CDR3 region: CASSYRDQPQHF. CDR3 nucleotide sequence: TGTGCCAGCAGTTACAGGGATCAGCCCCAGCATTTT.

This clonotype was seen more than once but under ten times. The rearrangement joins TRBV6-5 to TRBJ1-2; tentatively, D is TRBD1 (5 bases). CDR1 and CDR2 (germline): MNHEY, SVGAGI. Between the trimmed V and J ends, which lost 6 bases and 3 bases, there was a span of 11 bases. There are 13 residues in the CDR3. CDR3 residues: CASRADIDYGYTF. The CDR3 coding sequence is TGTGCCAGCAGGGCGGACATTGACTATGGCTACACCTTC.

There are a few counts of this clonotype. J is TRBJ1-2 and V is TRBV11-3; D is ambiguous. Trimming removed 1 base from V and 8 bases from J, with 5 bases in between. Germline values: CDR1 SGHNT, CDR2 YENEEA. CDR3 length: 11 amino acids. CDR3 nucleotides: TGTGCCAGCAGCTTAGGCCTCGGCTACACCTTC. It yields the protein CASSLGLGYTF.

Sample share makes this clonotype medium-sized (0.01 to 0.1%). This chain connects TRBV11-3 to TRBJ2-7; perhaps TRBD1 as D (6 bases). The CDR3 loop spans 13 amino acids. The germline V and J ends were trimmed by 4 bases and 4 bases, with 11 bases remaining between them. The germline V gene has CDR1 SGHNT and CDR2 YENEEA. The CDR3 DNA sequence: TGTGCCAGCAGCTCGCGGACAGCGTACGAGCAGTACTTC. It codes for CASSSRTAYEQYF.

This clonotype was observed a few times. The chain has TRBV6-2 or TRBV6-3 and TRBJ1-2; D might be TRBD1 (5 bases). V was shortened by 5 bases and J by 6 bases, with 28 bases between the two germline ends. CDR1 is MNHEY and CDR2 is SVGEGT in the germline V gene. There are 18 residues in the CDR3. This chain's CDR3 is CASSDESDYLPRGNGYTF. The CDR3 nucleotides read TGTGCCAGCAGTGATGAGAGTGATTATCTGCCTCGGGGGAATGGCTACACCTTC.

This CDR3 reads CASSLAGFNNEQFF. CDR3 nucleotides: TGTGCCAGCAGTTTGGCGGGATTTAACAATGAGCAGTTCTTC. This chain connects TRBV28 to TRBJ2-1; D is possibly TRBD2 (6 bases). Germline V gene data show CDR1 as MDHEN and CDR2 as SYDVKM. V gave up 3 bases and J gave up 5 bases, with 11 bases separating them. This CDR3 has 14 residues.

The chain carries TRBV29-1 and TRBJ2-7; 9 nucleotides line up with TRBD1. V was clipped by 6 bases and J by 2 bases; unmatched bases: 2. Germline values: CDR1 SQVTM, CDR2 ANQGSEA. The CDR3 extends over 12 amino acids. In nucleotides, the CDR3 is TGCAGCGTCGGGACAGGGACCTACGAGCAGTACTTC. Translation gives CSVGTGTYEQYF.

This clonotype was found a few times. Here the CDR3 reads CASSYPSTGTNSPLHF. The DNA for the CDR3 is TGTGCCAGCAGTTACCCGTCGACAGGAACGAATTCACCCCTCCACTTT. The chain recombines TRBV6-5 with TRBJ1-6; maybe TRBD1 (6 bases). V gave up 2 bases and J gave up 7 bases, with 15 bases separating them. The CDR3 sequence is 16 residues long. CDR1 and CDR2 (germline): MNHEY, SVGAGI.

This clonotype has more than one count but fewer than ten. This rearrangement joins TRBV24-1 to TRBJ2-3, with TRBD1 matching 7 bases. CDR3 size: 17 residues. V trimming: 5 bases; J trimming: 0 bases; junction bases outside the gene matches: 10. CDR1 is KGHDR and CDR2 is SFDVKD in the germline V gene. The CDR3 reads CATSGWDRRASTDTQYF. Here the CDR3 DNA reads TGTGCCACCAGTGGATGGGACAGAAGGGCCAGCACAGATACGCAGTATTTT.